A single sample is the source of the 2 T cell receptor beta chains below, sequenced in a study of T-cell memory formation after mild COVID-19. One entry per CDR3 protein results from TCRdb running MiXCR on the 5' RACE reads. This table holds about 470,000 distinct CDR3 sequences, 15% to 20% found once. The sample was PBMCs or a T cell subset sorted from them (not recorded which). Receptor source: an adult woman who had mild COVID-19 (a few samples of this study predate the infection). Cell type and time point are not known.

This chain links TRBV4-2 with TRBJ2-1, with 15 bases lining up with TRBD2. This CDR3 is 18 amino acids long. Germline CDR1 is LGHNA and CDR2 is YNFKEQ. Trimming cost V 6 bases and J 4 bases; bases outside gene matches: 10. Written as DNA, the CDR3 is TGTGCCAGCAGACGAGGACTAGCGGGGGGGCTCGGTTACAATGAGCAGTTCTTC. Its protein product is CASRRGLAGGLGYNEQFF.

The rearrangement joins TRBV24-1 to TRBJ2-5, with D perhaps TRBD2 (7 bases). The CDR3 is 16 amino acids. V gave up 5 bases and J gave up 2 bases, with 17 bases separating them. The germline V gene has CDR1 KGHDR and CDR2 SFDVKD. The DNA of the CDR3 is TGTGCCACCAGTGCCGCGCGGGGGCTGGAACAAGAGACCCAGTACTTC. This gives the protein CATSAARGLEQETQYF.